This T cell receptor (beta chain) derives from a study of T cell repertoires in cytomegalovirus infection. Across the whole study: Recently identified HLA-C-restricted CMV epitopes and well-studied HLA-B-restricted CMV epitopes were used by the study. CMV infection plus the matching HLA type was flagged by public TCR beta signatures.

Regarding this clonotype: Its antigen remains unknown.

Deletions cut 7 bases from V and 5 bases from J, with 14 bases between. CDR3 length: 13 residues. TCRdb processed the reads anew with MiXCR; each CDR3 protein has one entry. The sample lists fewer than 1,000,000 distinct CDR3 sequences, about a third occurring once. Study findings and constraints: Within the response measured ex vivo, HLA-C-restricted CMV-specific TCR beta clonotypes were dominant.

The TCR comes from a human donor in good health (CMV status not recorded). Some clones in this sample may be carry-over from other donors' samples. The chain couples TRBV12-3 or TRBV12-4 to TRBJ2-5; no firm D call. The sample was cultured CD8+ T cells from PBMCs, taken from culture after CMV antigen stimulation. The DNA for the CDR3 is TGTGCCAGCACTTTCCGCACGTTGGAGACCCAGTACTTC. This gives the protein CASTFRTLETQYF.